These 8 T cell receptor beta chains were all obtained from the same sample, sequenced in a study of blood T cell repertoires in COVID-19. Generated by immunoSEQ multiplex PCR, the TCRdb table keeps only in-frame clones and is missing some. The repertoire consists of over 90,000 clones, with about 80% occurring once and the leading ten covering around 4%. The sequenced sample was peripheral blood. All receptors derive from a human donor in a cohort sampled during active COVID-19.

The chain uses TRBV21-1 and TRBJ1-6; TRBD1 is taken as the D call from the table, unchecked against the DNA. TRBV21-1 constitutes a pseudogene. The CDR3 sequence is 20 residues long. The CDR3 loop reads CASSKARQGVRHSYNSPLHF. As DNA, the CDR3 is TGTGCCAGCAGCAAAGCGCGGCAGGGGGTCCGCCACTCCTATAATTCACCCCTCCACTTT.

This clone was seen more than once but under ten times. This sequence joins TRBV5-6 and TRBJ2-7; unclear D gene. Germline-derived CDR1 and CDR2 are SGHDT and YYEEEE. The CDR3 is 12 residues long. The V and J ends lost 3 bases and 0 bases respectively, with 4 bases between them. CDR3: CASSWHSYEQYF. The CDR3 region has the DNA TGTGCCAGCAGCTGGCACTCCTACGAGCAGTACTTC.

The chain links TRBV18 to TRBJ2-5, with TRBD1 identical over 10 bases. J lost 5 bases, V lost 6 bases, and 6 bases had no gene match. The CDR3 totals 14 residues. Germline CDR1 and CDR2: KGHSH and LQKENI. CDR3 DNA: TGTGCCAGCTCGCGACAGGGGGCTATTGAGACCCAGTACTTC. Encoded protein: CASSRQGAIETQYF. Complete variable domain (other parts from reference TRBV18 and TRBJ2-5): NAGVMQNPRHLVRRRGQEARLRCSPMKGHSHVYWYRQLPEEGLKFMVYLQKENIIDESGMPKERFSAEFPKEGPSILRIQQVVRGDSAAYFCASSRQGAIETQYFGPGTRLLVL.

This rearrangement joins TRBV19 to TRBJ2-2, with D hard to call. The germline CDR1 and CDR2 sequences are LNHDA and SQIVND (reference sequence). This CDR3 spans 13 amino acids. With 5 bases removed from V and 7 bases from J, the gap between germline ends came to 11 bases. CDR3 in DNA: TGTGCCAGTAGTGTGTACCAGGACGGGGAGCTGTTTTTT. Translation gives CASSVYQDGELFF.

This clone was detected a few times. The chain couples TRBV2 to TRBJ2-3, with D possibly being TRBD1 (6 bases). Trimming cost V 7 bases and J 2 bases, with 10 bases left between them. CDR1 is SNHLY, CDR2 FYNNEI, per germline. This CDR3 spans 13 amino acids. CDR3 protein: CASTGQNTDTQYF. In DNA, the CDR3 is TGTGCCAGCACTGGACAGAACACAGATACGCAGTATTTT.

The rearrangement uses TRBV12-3 or TRBV12-4 and TRBJ1-1; 7 bases are shared with TRBD1. Germline trimming cut 6 bases from V and 9 bases from J; bases unmatched to any gene: 10. CDR3 length: 13 amino acids. CDR3 protein: CASSPTGATKAFF. The CDR3, as DNA: TGTGCCAGCAGCCCCACAGGGGCCACCAAAGCTTTCTTT.

The V and J genes are TRBV5-1 and TRBJ1-4; the match to TRBD1 covers 7 bases. This CDR3 has 16 amino acids. Germline CDR1 reads SGHRS; CDR2 reads YFSETQ. With 4 bases clipped from V and 3 bases from J, the junction kept 9 bases outside the gene matches. The CDR3 DNA reads as TGCGCCAGCAGCGCGGCCCCCGGGACAGCTAATGAAAAACTGTTTTTT. This codes for CASSAAPGTANEKLFF.

The V call is TRBV6-1, the J call TRBJ1-6; a weak D match, TRBD1 (5 bases). V was pared by 2 bases and J by 0 bases, with 11 bases between. The CDR3 consists of 17 residues. CDR1 is MNHNS and CDR2 is SASEGT in the germline V gene. CDR3 loop: CASSEQGASSYNSPLHF. The CDR3 DNA reads as TGTGCCAGCAGTGAACAAGGGGCCAGCTCCTATAATTCACCCCTCCACTTT.